The rows below give T cell receptor beta chains drawn from one sample of a study of cytomegalovirus exposure and HLA in healthy donors. Libraries were prepared by immunoSEQ multiplex PCR; TCRdb keeps only in-frame clonotypes and omits some of them. The sample includes around 140,000 clones, 80% seen only once; the top ten take 4.5%. Sequences were obtained from PBMCs. These receptors all come from a man aged 35 to 55 in good health and CMV-seronegative. The CDR3 runs from the conserved cysteine through the conserved F or W. A D gene is named only where the DNA matches it firmly. Part of the rows lack a size; the others show once, few, many or a class for expanded clones.

j_gene	d_gene	abundance	v_gene	CDR3nt	CDR3aa
TRBJ1-2	TRBD1	.	TRBV27	TGTGCCAGCCTTCGGGACAGGCACTATGGCTACACCTTC	CASLRDRHYGYTF
TRBJ1-2	TRBD1	.	TRBV5-1	TGCGCCAGCAGCTTAGGACAGGCCCCCGTGGTGGGCGGCTACACCTTC	CASSLGQAPVVGGYTF
TRBJ2-5	.	.	TRBV11-3	TGTGCCAGCAGCTTAACCGGGACACAGAAAGAGACCCAGTACTTC	CASSLTGTQKETQYF
TRBJ2-2	.	few	TRBV2	TGTGCCAGCAGTGAAAGGGGTACGAACACCGGGGAGCTGTTTTTT	CASSERGTNTGELFF
TRBJ2-3	.	few	TRBV2	TGTGCCAGCACGGGTCTTTACACAGATACGCAGTATTTT	CASTGLYTDTQYF
TRBJ2-7	.	.	TRBV10-1	TGCGCCAGCAGCAGGTTCTCCTACGAGCAGTACTTC	CASSRFSYEQYF
TRBJ1-6	.	few	TRBV5-4	TGTGCCAGCAGCCCCAAACAGGGAAGTGGTTCACCCCTCCACTTT	CASSPKQGSGSPLHF
TRBJ1-2	.	.	TRBV19	TGTGCCAGTAGCCCAGCCGGGACAATAGTCGGTGGCTACACCTTC	CASSPAGTIVGGYTF
TRBJ2-5	.	.	TRBV12-5	TGTGCTAGCCACCACCTTACACAAGAGACCCAGTACTTC	CASHHLTQETQYF
TRBJ1-1	.	few	TRBV6-6	TGTGCCAGCAGTTACTCGGACAGAAACACTGAAGCTTTCTTT	CASSYSDRNTEAFF
TRBJ2-6	TRBD1	few	TRBV10-3	TGTGCCACCCCCGGGACAGGGTTCTCTGGGGCCAACGTCCTGACTTTC	CATPGTGFSGANVLTF
TRBJ2-5	TRBD1	.	TRBV5-1	TGCGCCAGCAGCTTGACCACAGGGGCGAAGAAAGAGACCCAGTACTTC	CASSLTTGAKKETQYF
TRBJ2-5	.	.	TRBV4-3	TGCGCCGTTACAGGGTTAGGAGAGACCCAGTACTTC	CAVTGLGETQYF
TRBJ2-7	.	.	TRBV9	TGTGCCAGCAGCGCCGGGACTGGGGTTCACGAGCAGTACTTC	CASSAGTGVHEQYF
TRBJ2-1	.	.	TRBV4-3	TGCGCCAGCAGCCAAAGGGGAAGGAATGAGCAGTTCTTC	CASSQRGRNEQFF
TRBJ1-3	TRBD1	.	TRBV5-1	TGCGCCAGCAGCCCCTTAGCCCTGACAGGGGGCTCTGGAAACACCATATATTTT	CASSPLALTGGSGNTIYF
TRBJ1-4	TRBD1	.	TRBV7-2	TGTGCCAGCAGCTTGGCCAGGGGGGTTGGTGAAAAACTGTTTTTT	CASSLARGVGEKLFF
TRBJ2-1	.	.	TRBV7-2	TGTGCCAGCAGCTTTCCGGGGGCCAGGGGGAATGAGCAGTTCTTC	CASSFPGARGNEQFF
TRBJ2-3	TRBD2	once	TRBV19	TGTGCCAGTTCAAGGGGACTAGCGGGGGGATCAGATACGCAGTATTTT	CASSRGLAGGSDTQYF
TRBJ2-2	.	.	TRBV6-5	TGTGCCAGCAGTTACTCCCGGCAGGCGAACACCGGGGAGCTGTTTTTT	CASSYSRQANTGELFF
TRBJ1-1	.	.	TRBV5-1	TGCGCCAGCAGCTTGGAATCCGGGTTGAACACTGAAGCTTTCTTT	CASSLESGLNTEAFF
TRBJ2-7	TRBD1	.	TRBV4-1	TGCGCCAGCAGCCAAGATCCCGGCAGGGGGCTGCACGAGCAGTACTTC	CASSQDPGRGLHEQYF
TRBJ2-5	TRBD2	.	TRBV6-5	TGTGCCAGCAGTTACTCGGTGTTAGCGGGGTTTGAGACCCAGTACTTC	CASSYSVLAGFETQYF
TRBJ1-6	.	.	TRBV7-9	TGTGCCAGCAGCCGCGACAGCAATAATTCACCCCTCCACTTT	CASSRDSNNSPLHF
TRBJ2-4	.	.	TRBV27	TGTGCCAGCAGTCCTTGGACATATTCGTCCAAAAACATTCAGTACTTC	CASSPWTYSSKNIQYF
TRBJ2-3	TRBD2	.	TRBV7-2	TGTGCCAGCAGCCTCCGGCGGGGGACAGATACGCAGTATTTT	CASSLRRGTDTQYF
TRBJ1-2	.	.	TRBV2	TGTGCCAGCAGGAAGTCGGAGGGGCCCTCTTATGGCTACACCTTC	CASRKSEGPSYGYTF
TRBJ2-2	TRBD1	.	TRBV7-9	TGTGCCAGCAGCTTTGGACAGGGCTCTCCCGGGGAGCTGTTTTTT	CASSFGQGSPGELFF
TRBJ2-5	.	.	TRBV20-1	TGCAGTGCAAGGCGGGAGACCCAGTACTTC	CSARRETQYF
TRBJ2-2	TRBD2	once	TRBV9	TGTGCCAGCAGCGGCGGGGGGGCCGAAACCGGGGAGCTGTTTTTT	CASSGGGAETGELFF
TRBJ1-6	.	.	TRBV4-3	TGCGCCAGCAGCCAAGATTTTAACAATAATTCACCCCTCCACTTT	CASSQDFNNNSPLHF
TRBJ2-1	TRBD2	.	TRBV11-3	TGTGCCAGCAGCTGGGGACTAGCGGGGTCCTCGGATGAGCAGTTCTTC	CASSWGLAGSSDEQFF
TRBJ1-1	TRBD1	.	TRBV5-6	TGTGCCAGCAGGGACCGGGACAGGGGATATAATGAAGCTTTCTTT	CASRDRDRGYNEAFF
TRBJ1-2	TRBD1	.	TRBV6-1	TGTGCCAGCAGTGATGGGACAGGGTCAAACTATGGCTACACCTTC	CASSDGTGSNYGYTF
TRBJ2-3	TRBD2	.	TRBV4-1	TGCGCCAGCAGCCAAACGAGCGGGGACCTCCGCGGCACAGATACGCAGTATTTT	CASSQTSGDLRGTDTQYF
TRBJ2-3	.	.	TRBV7-8	TGTGCCAGCAGCTCGGAACCAGGGACAGATACGCAGTATTTT	CASSSEPGTDTQYF
TRBJ2-7	TRBD2	few	TRBV28	TGTGCCAGCAGTCCCCCTCCGGGACTAGGGGAGCAGTACTTC	CASSPPPGLGEQYF
TRBJ2-1	.	.	TRBV29-1	TGCAGCTCCAGGGGTTACAATGAGCAGTTCTTC	CSSRGYNEQFF
TRBJ1-2	.	.	TRBV6-6	TGTGCCAGCAGCTTACAGGGAAACTATGGCTACACCTTC	CASSLQGNYGYTF
TRBJ2-7	.	.	TRBV30	TGTGCCTGGAGGTGGACAAGTTCCTCCTACGAGCAGTACTTC	CAWRWTSSSYEQYF
TRBJ2-7	.	.	TRBV5-1	TGCGCCAGCCAAGGAAGAATAGGCGGCACCTACGAGCAGTACTTC	CASQGRIGGTYEQYF
TRBJ2-1	.	.	TRBV9	TGTGCCAGCAGCGTAGTGGTGGCCTCCTACAATGAGCAGTTCTTC	CASSVVVASYNEQFF
TRBJ1-2	.	.	TRBV28	TGTGCCACCCAGGAAAACTATGGCTACACCTTC	CATQENYGYTF
TRBJ2-6	.	.	TRBV9	TGTGCCAGCAGCGTAGCTGGTCATTTACTCGGGGCCAACGTCCTGACTTTC	CASSVAGHLLGANVLTF
TRBJ2-1	.	.	TRBV10-2	TGCGCCAGCAGTGAGAGGGGTATCAATGAGCAGTTCTTC	CASSERGINEQFF
TRBJ2-3	.	.	TRBV6-5	TGTGCCAGCAGTTATGGAGGCGAGCATACGCAGTATTTT	CASSYGGEHTQYF
TRBJ1-2	TRBD1	.	TRBV7-3	TGTGCCAGCAGCTTAAACAGGGGTTATGGCTACACCTTC	CASSLNRGYGYTF
TRBJ1-4	.	.	TRBV30	TGTGCCTGGAAGAAACGTCCGAGGGAAAAACTGTTTTTT	CAWKKRPREKLFF
TRBJ2-7	TRBD2	.	TRBV7-2	TGTGCCAGCAGCTTAAGCAGCGGGGTCTACGAGCAGTACTTC	CASSLSSGVYEQYF
TRBJ1-2	.	few	TRBV27	TGTGCCAGCGGTGCAGGGTCGATTGGCTACACCTTC	CASGAGSIGYTF
TRBJ1-2	.	few	TRBV10-1	TGCGCCAGCAGTGAGAGGGGTAATGGCTATGGCTACACCTTC	CASSERGNGYGYTF
TRBJ2-3	.	.	TRBV4-3	TGCGCCAGCAGCCAAGATCGTCAGAGCGGCACAGATACGCAGTATTTT	CASSQDRQSGTDTQYF